This T cell receptor (beta chain) is drawn from a study of cytomegalovirus exposure and HLA in healthy donors. This clone was counted between two and nine times. Trimming removed 3 bases from V and 4 bases from J, with 7 bases in between. CDR1 KGHSH and CDR2 LQKENI come from the germline V gene. This CDR3 contains 13 residues. The study ran its PCR with 60 Vbeta and 13 Jbeta primers. Repertoires were generated with immunoSEQ multiplex PCR, while TCRdb's copy carries only in-frame clones and drops some. The sample contains roughly 200,000 clones, 12% of which appear only once. Source material: PBMCs. V usage is TRBV18 and J usage is TRBJ1-5; D gene ambiguous. This receptor was taken from a man aged 50-60 years in good health and CMV-seropositive. The CDR3 region has the DNA TGTGCCAGCTCACCTTACAAGAATCAGCCCCAGCATTTT. It encodes CASSPYKNQPQHF.